Sequencing of this T cell receptor beta chain was carried out in a study of T cells after somatic rescue of genetic block. Only in-frame clones appear in the TCRdb table, and some are missing; sequencing was by immunoSEQ multiplex PCR. Among 55,000 to 70,000 clones listed, about nine tenths were seen once. This CDR3 comprises 11 residues. CDR1 is MNHEY and CDR2 is SMNVEV in the germline V gene (reference sequence). V dropped 6 bases and J dropped 4 bases, with 4 bases sitting between them. This clone was counted only a few times. The same CDR3 also results from other DNA sequences found in this sample.

The source of this sequence is a man aged 35-49 years. This chain joins TRBV27 and TRBJ2-1, with D uncertain. Sequenced sample: peripheral blood mononuclear cells (PBMCs). The CDR3 DNA reads TGTGCCAGCAGGGTTTACAATGAGCAGTTCTTC. Its translation: CASRVYNEQFF.